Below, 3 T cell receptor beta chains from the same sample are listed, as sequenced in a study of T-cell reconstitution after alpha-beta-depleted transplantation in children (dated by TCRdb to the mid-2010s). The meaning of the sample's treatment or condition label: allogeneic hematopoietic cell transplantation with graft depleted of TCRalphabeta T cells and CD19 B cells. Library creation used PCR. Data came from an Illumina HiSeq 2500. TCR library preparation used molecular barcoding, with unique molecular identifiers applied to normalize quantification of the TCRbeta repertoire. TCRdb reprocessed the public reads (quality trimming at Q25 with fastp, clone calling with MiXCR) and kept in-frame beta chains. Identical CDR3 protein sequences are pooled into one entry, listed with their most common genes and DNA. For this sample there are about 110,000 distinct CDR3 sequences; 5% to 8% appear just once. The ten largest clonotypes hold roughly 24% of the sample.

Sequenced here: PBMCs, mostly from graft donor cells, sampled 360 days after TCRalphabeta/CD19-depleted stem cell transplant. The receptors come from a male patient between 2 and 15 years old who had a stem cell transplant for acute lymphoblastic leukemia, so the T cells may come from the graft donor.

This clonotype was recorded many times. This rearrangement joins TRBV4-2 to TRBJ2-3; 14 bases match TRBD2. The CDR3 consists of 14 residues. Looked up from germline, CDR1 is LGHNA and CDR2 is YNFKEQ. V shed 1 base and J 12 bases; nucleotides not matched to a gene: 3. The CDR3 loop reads CASSQGTSGGPQYF. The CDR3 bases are TGTGCCAGCAGCCAAGGGACTAGCGGGGGGCCTCAGTATTTT.

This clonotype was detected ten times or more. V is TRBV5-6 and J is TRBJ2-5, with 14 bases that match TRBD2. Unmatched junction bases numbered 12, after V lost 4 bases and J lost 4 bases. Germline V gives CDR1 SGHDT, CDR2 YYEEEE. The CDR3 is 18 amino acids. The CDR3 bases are TGTGCCAGCAGCCATGGACTAGCGGGAGGCAGTTTACGAGAGACCCAGTACTTC. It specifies CASSHGLAGGSLRETQYF.

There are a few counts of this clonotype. The CDR3 is CASSSLKASTGELFF. In nucleotides, the CDR3 is TGTGCCAGCAGCTCCCTGAAAGCGTCTACCGGGGAGCTGTTTTTT. The chain joins TRBV7-9 to TRBJ2-2; D is uncertain. Trimming took off 4 bases at V and 5 bases at J, with 14 bases between the two ends. Germline V gives CDR1 SEHNR, CDR2 FQNEAQ (reference sequence). The CDR3 spans 15 residues.